This record looks at one T cell receptor beta chain sequence and its context. It has no known antigen specificity. Base qualities were left out, and no much larger clone turns up one base away. The CDR3 spans 15 residues, from the cysteine through the phenylalanine. Only the CDR3 DNA is retained, 45 bases long and in frame from the first base. Germline trimming amounts to 4 bases on V and 5 bases on J, with 7 as the count of junction bases outside the gene matches. From a lookup of the germline V gene (reference sequence), CDR1 and CDR2 are SGHNT and YYREEE. Library preparation was by the immunoSEQ multiplex PCR assay. For the multiplex PCR, a mixture combining 60 forward primers for TCR Vbeta segments and 13 reverse primers for TCR Jbeta segments was used. Amplification of the CDR3 region of rearranged TCR beta genes was performed with a multiplex PCR assay on genomic DNA. The Illumina HiSeq System was used to sequence the amplified TCR beta libraries as 87-base-pair reads. In the original analysis: A later analysis counted about 80 million unique TCR beta chains across the 640 or so repertoires, and roughly 9.9 million of these chains were shared by at least two donors. A nearest-neighbor algorithm error-corrected the raw reads and collapsed the reads into unique sequences, merging closely related sequences to remove PCR and sequencing errors. V, D and J gene segments were assigned by aligning CDR3 sequences to IMGT reference sequences. For a sequence to be retained, a match of at least six nucleotides to both a V gene segment and a J gene segment was required. A rearrangement counted as productive if the CDR3 had no stop codons and remained in frame with V and J, and every other rearrangement counted as non-productive. Following IMGT convention, CDR3 was defined as the stretch from the second conserved V-encoded cysteine to the conserved J-encoded phenylalanine. The earlier analysis of approximately 500 of the donors excluded sequences that lacked an unambiguous match to a single V gene segment. In an earlier analysis of some 590 of the donors, a V segment was called functional when productive rearrangements were above 56.7%, and segregating when the standard deviation between donors exceeded 5%. A statistical classification framework was developed to diagnose cytomegalovirus status using the catalog of TCR beta chain sequences. In a later analysis, V and J genes were assigned by comparing TCR nucleotide sequences against IMGT/GENE-DB human TR gene sequences. Using the TCRdist pipeline, a later analysis assigned CDR3 sequences along with most-parsimonious VDJ recombination scenarios. A later analysis defined each TCR beta chain by its CDR3 amino acid sequence plus V-gene family, and excluded reads lacking a unique V-gene family. In a later analysis, 550 to 650 highly shared, low-generation-probability nucleotide sequences were removed to address suspected cross-contamination and a sequencing artifact. A later analysis calculated a clonal expansion index for each public chain from normalized within-repertoire ranks of inferred template counts. Generation probabilities in a later analysis came from a VDJ recombination model fitted to out-of-frame rearrangements, and those results were checked against IGoR. In a later analysis, TCR-TCR, TCR-HLA and TCR-CMV co-occurrence was scored with hypergeometric tests, and a repertoire-size bias correction was applied to TCR pairs. False discovery rates were estimated in a later analysis by permuting HLA or CMV assignments 20 times. A later analysis grouped co-occurring TCRs with DBSCAN, adding TCRdist sequence similarity when clustering within HLA-allele-positive subsets. For co-occurrence clustering, repertoires with fewer than 30,000 or more than 120,000 public chains were excluded, along with four or five repertoires with anomalous nucleotide sharing. Held by TCRdb, this immuneACCESS table contains in-frame sequences only and omits some clones. Under half of the omission traces to an unresolved V gene where checked; the cause of the rest is unknown. The V and J calls and clone size come from that table; D and trimming were worked out from the DNA. The sample table contains roughly 130,000 clones; only one count was recorded for roughly four fifths of them. Of the sample, 1% to 1.5% is held by the ten largest clones.

This specimen belongs to a study of cytomegalovirus exposure and HLA in healthy donors (dated by TCRdb to the late 2010s). Regarding the complete study: According to an earlier analysis of 587 of the donors, 200 million or so T cells yielded roughly 100 million unique TCR beta sequences and about 300 Gb of sequence data. Roughly 300 gigabases of sequencing data and approximately 93 million unique TCR sequences were included in an early release covering 500 to 750 HLA-typed donors. Of the roughly 400 genotyped donors, 65% to 90% fell in the genetic ancestry cluster associated with self-reported Caucasian donors. The study aimed to test whether signatures of past pathogen exposure could be identified by cataloging public T cell receptors. Using immunosequencing, the study profiled T cell repertoires from around 680 subjects and related those repertoires to cytomegalovirus serostatus. Along with the roughly 670-subject first cohort, a separate validation cohort of over 90 different subjects was used. To predict cytomegalovirus infection status, the study brought together high-throughput TCR immunosequencing, statistical association of individual TCRs with disease status, and machine learning. To study patterns of TCR occurrence, a later analysis re-analyzed previously published TCR beta repertoires from 666 donors and added high-resolution HLA genotyping. In the later analysis, no new phenotypic data were used to find candidate immune exposures; instead, reliance was placed on TCR beta sequences and their occurrence across donors. To decide whether each TCR beta V gene segment behaved as functional or pseudogenic, an earlier analysis of some 580 of the donors relied on high-throughput TCR beta sequencing. Donor age, sex, ethnicity and CMV serostatus were collected together with the repertoire data. A later genetic analysis used genome-wide SNP genotypes for about 55% of the 666 donors, treating that subset as a discovery cohort. All discovery cohort repertoires had been generated on a single sequencing platform. Both class I and class II loci were covered by HLA typing, at four-digit resolution. Typing coverage varied by locus: roughly 629-640 donors for A, B, C, DRB1 and DQB1; more than 500 for DQA1; more than 600 for DPA1; fewer than 480 for DPB1. A few DR-DQ haplotypes were treated as single units for association and clustering because of strong linkage in the cohort. Among some 400 genotyped donors of the cohort, an average of roughly 240,000 unique TCR beta nucleotide sequences were sequenced per donor, about a sixth of them non-productive.

On the study overall, not on this receptor specifically: Only TCR beta chains were sequenced in this cohort, and the absence of alpha or paired-chain data limited detectable features. Sequencing depth was assumed to be roughly uniform across donors in the presence/absence analyses, though that assumption may not hold. According to a later analysis, most CMV-associated TCR beta chains appeared to be HLA-restricted, and the HLA associations seemed to be driven largely by CMV exposure. Most TCR sequences were seen in very few donors, while some public TCRs were found in many individuals. In a later analysis, the rate of TCR association differed among HLA loci, with DRB1 alleles having the most associated TCRs and HLA-C alleles having the fewest. A later genetic analysis reported fewer N-insertions in productive TCRs among donors in an Asian-associated ancestry cluster than the approximately 670-donor mean. Some IMGT-functional V segments, including TRBV6-2 and TRBV6-3, could not be distinguished by the 87-base-pair reads and were therefore excluded. In an earlier analysis of more than 450 of the donors, most TCR beta V segments were observed in productive rearrangements about 87% or about 30% of the time, broadly matching IMGT annotations. Because some donors lacked HLA typing at each locus, the association tests relied only on the typed subset. At a false discovery rate of 0.05, a later analysis linked some 18,000 TCR beta sequences to specific HLA alleles. A few of the identified cytomegalovirus-associated TCR beta chains were confirmed in vitro to be specific for cytomegalovirus antigens. The study listed approximately 160 TCR beta chains as associated with cytomegalovirus. A later analysis found that HLA-associated TCR beta chains were more clonally expanded and had lower generation probabilities than equally common non-associated chains. Several of the top co-occurrence clusters appeared to be linked to parvovirus B19, influenza, CMV and Epstein-Barr virus, according to a later analysis. Some 16 rarely observed V segments, including chromosome 9 orphons, were excluded from the earlier analysis of a few hundred of the donors because counts were too low. Correlated functional status among segregating V segments might reflect linkage disequilibrium, but an unknown experimental factor could not be ruled out. A further reported finding was that TCR beta sequences accurately predicted the HLA-A and HLA-B alleles for most subjects in the first cohort. A cluster of highly shared sequence variants was judged likely to represent a technical artifact of the sequencing pipeline. Assigning TCR associations to individual alleles was difficult when HLA alleles, especially DR and DQ, strongly co-occurred. The authors suggested that the approach could potentially be generalized to other disease states and immunological phenotypes. The classifier was reported to diagnose cytomegalovirus status with high specificity and sensitivity in both the original and validation cohorts. The only immune exposure information available for the cohort was CMV serostatus. A later genetic analysis associated a missense DCLRE1C variant with V-gene and J-gene trimming of TCR beta chains, and an independent cohort replicated the association.

The cohort consisted of 650 to 850 healthy bone marrow donors. All cohort members were sampled while nominally healthy, although unrecorded immune exposures were likely present. The donor was CMV seronegative and belonged to the group of over 300 seronegative cohort members. Every donor gave a peripheral blood sample, and the peripheral blood mononuclear cells from that sample were used for TCR beta sequencing. Genomic DNA extraction from the blood cell samples was performed with the Qiagen DNeasy Blood Extraction Kit. The chain is made from TRBV5-4 and TRBJ2-5, with 11 central nucleotides matching TRBD1. The specimen sequenced was PBMCs. The TCR sequence derives from a girl aged 2 to 10 in good health and CMV-seronegative. The CDR3 is CASSPDGQGAETQYF. The bases read TGTGCCAGCAGCCCTGACGGACAGGGGGCTGAGACCCAGTACTTC.